A single sample gave rise to the 15 T cell receptor beta chains below, sequenced in a study of T cell responses to AZD1222 COVID-19 vaccine. Generated by immunoSEQ multiplex PCR, the TCRdb table keeps only in-frame clones and is missing some. The table has 90,000 to 130,000 clones, approximately 85% seen once; the top ten hold about 4.6%. Here the sequenced sample was peripheral blood, taken on day 0 of AZD1222 vaccination. Receptors originate from an adult in good health.

The chain couples TRBV11-2 to TRBJ2-1; D ambiguous. The CDR3 sequence is 11 residues long. Germline V gives CDR1 SGHAT, CDR2 FQNNGV. V lost 1 base to trimming and J lost 15 bases, with 10 bases between them. CDR3 sequence reads: CASSLGLVPFF. Here the CDR3 DNA reads TGTGCCAGCAGCTTAGGGCTAGTACCGTTCTTC. The whole variable domain, remainder taken from reference TRBV11-2 and TRBJ2-1, is EAGVAQSPRYKIIEKRQSVAFWCNPISGHATLYWYQQILGQGPKLLIQFQNNGVVDDSQLPKDRFSAERLKGVDSTLKIQPAKLEDSAVYLCASSLGLVPFFGPGTRLTVL.

This clone was seen a handful of times. V is TRBV28 and J is TRBJ2-7; a possible D gene is TRBD1 (6 bases). Trimming shortened V by 6 bases and J by 3 bases, and 18 bases separated the two germline ends. From germline, CDR1 is MDHEN and CDR2 SYDVKM. The CDR3 covers 15 residues. The CDR3 reads CASRPQGRWYYEQYF. The CDR3, as DNA: TGTGCCAGCAGGCCACAGGGAAGATGGTACTACGAGCAGTACTTC. Full variable domain (missing parts from reference TRBV28 and TRBJ2-7): DVKVTQSSRYLVKRTGEKVFLECVQDMDHENMFWYRQDPGLGLRLIYFSYDVKMKEKGDIPEGYSVSREKKERFSLILESASTNQTSMYLCASRPQGRWYYEQYFGPGTRLTVT.

V gene TRBV4-1 combines with J gene TRBJ2-7; the match to TRBD2 covers 8 bases. The V segment lost 4 bases and the J segment 7 bases; nucleotides outside the gene matches: 6. The CDR3 totals 13 residues. Germline values: CDR1 MGHRA, CDR2 YSYEKL. The CDR3 loop reads CASSRWRGEEQYF. Written as DNA, the CDR3 is TGCGCCAGCAGCCGTTGGCGGGGGGAAGAGCAGTACTTC.

This chain connects TRBV5-6 to TRBJ2-5, with no clear D. Trimming pared 4 bases from V and 1 base from J, leaving 14 bases between. The CDR3 contains 15 residues. The germline V gene encodes CDR1 SGHDT and CDR2 YYEEEE. CDR3 region: CASSPGLLGQETQYF. The DNA for the CDR3 is TGTGCCAGCAGCCCGGGCCTCTTGGGCCAAGAGACCCAGTACTTC.

The CDR3 region has the DNA TGTGCCAGCAGCGTAGGACAAAATCAGCCCCAGCATTTT. Protein product: CASSVGQNQPQHF. The rearrangement uses TRBV9 and TRBJ1-5; unclear D gene. CDR1 SGDLS and CDR2 YYNGEE come from the germline V gene. The CDR3 has 13 amino acids. V shed 0 bases and J shed 4 bases, with 5 bases lying between them.

The chain combines TRBV24-1 with TRBJ1-2; TRBD1 is a possible D gene (5 bases). CDR3 size: 13 residues. The V gene's germline CDR1 is KGHDR and CDR2 SFDVKD. Trimming pared 6 bases from V and 4 bases from J, leaving 11 bases between. The CDR3 loop is CATSIGGGYGYTF. The DNA of the CDR3 is TGTGCCACCAGTATCGGGGGTGGCTATGGCTACACCTTC.

The chain uses TRBV15 and TRBJ1-5, with D possibly being TRBD1 (5 bases). CDR3 length: 17 residues. Between the trimmed V and J ends, which lost 0 bases and 0 bases, there was a span of 12 bases. Looked up from germline, CDR1 is LNHNV and CDR2 is YYDKDF (reference sequence). The CDR3 spells CATSRDLTDNSNQPQHF. The CDR3 DNA sequence: TGTGCCACCAGCAGAGACCTGACAGATAATAGCAATCAGCCCCAGCATTTT.

This clone has only one observation. The rearrangement links TRBV29-1 to TRBJ1-5; D is uncertain. Germline V gene sequence: CDR1 SQVTM, CDR2 ANQGSEA. Trimming stripped 1 base from V and 10 bases from J, with 5 bases between. The CDR3 covers 10 residues. In DNA, the CDR3 is TGCAGCGTTGAAGGTCTCCCCCAGCATTTT. This sequence encodes CSVEGLPQHF.

This chain uses TRBV28 with TRBJ1-2, with a weak D call TRBD1 (6 bases). Deletions cut 6 bases from V and 8 bases from J, with 16 bases between. Germline assignment: CDR1 MDHEN and CDR2 SYDVKM. The CDR3 runs to 13 residues. The CDR3 protein is CASSSPGGEGYTF. DNA for the CDR3: TGTGCCAGCAGCTCTCCCGGGGGCGAAGGCTACACCTTC.

J is TRBJ2-7 and V is TRBV7-6; possible D gene TRBD2, 5 bases. The CDR3 is made up of 15 amino acids. Germline CDR1 reads SGHVS; CDR2 reads FNYEAQ. The V gene lost 0 bases and the J gene lost 5 bases, with 14 bases spanning the gap. CDR3 in amino acids: CASSLAGGQANEQYF. The CDR3 DNA sequence: TGTGCCAGCAGCTTAGCAGGCGGGCAGGCTAACGAGCAGTACTTC.

V usage is TRBV5-4 and J usage is TRBJ2-1, with 7 bases aligning to TRBD2. The germline CDR1 and CDR2 sequences are SGHNT and YYREEE (reference sequence). Trimming at V came to 5 bases and at J to 9 bases, leaving 11 bases not matched to a gene. The CDR3 runs 14 residues. The CDR3 is CASRTGGGAGEQFF. CDR3 bases: TGTGCCAGCAGGACGGGGGGAGGGGCAGGTGAGCAGTTCTTC.

This clone turned up a few times. The chain has TRBV28 and TRBJ1-5, with a tentative D call TRBD1 (5 bases). Germline V lookup: CDR1 MDHEN, CDR2 SYDVKM. Trimming cost V 6 bases and J 3 bases, with 9 bases left between them. The CDR3 is 13 residues long. CDR3 loop: CASRRQINQPQHF. The CDR3 DNA is TGTGCCAGCAGGCGACAGATCAATCAGCCCCAGCATTTT. Combining the CDR3 with reference TRBV28 and TRBJ1-5 gives the whole variable domain DVKVTQSSRYLVKRTGEKVFLECVQDMDHENMFWYRQDPGLGLRLIYFSYDVKMKEKGDIPEGYSVSREKKERFSLILESASTNQTSMYLCASRRQINQPQHFGDGTRLSIL.

This chain uses TRBV19 with TRBJ1-2; D remains ambiguous. V lost 5 bases to trimming and J lost 2 bases, with 6 bases between them. The germline V gene has CDR1 LNHDA and CDR2 SQIVND (reference sequence). The CDR3 totals 12 residues. The CDR3 coding sequence is TGTGCCAGTAGTCGAGGGAACTATGGCTACACCTTC. Its translation is CASSRGNYGYTF.

This clone appeared a single time. This chain connects TRBV6-6 to TRBJ2-5, with D perhaps TRBD2 (6 bases). CDR3 size: 14 residues. The V gene's germline CDR1 is MNHNY and CDR2 SVGAGI (reference sequence). The germline V and J ends were trimmed by 0 bases and 3 bases, with 8 bases remaining between them. CDR3 loop: CASSYSGGEETQYF. In DNA, the CDR3 is TGTGCCAGCAGTTACTCAGGAGGGGAAGAGACCCAGTACTTC.

This clone was detected only once. The chain couples TRBV19 to TRBJ1-1; possibly TRBD1 for D (5 bases). Germline assignment: CDR1 LNHDA and CDR2 SQIVND (reference sequence). CDR3 length: 15 amino acids. Trimming removed 2 bases at V and 0 bases at J, with 10 bases between. This chain's CDR3 is CASSITAGMNTEAFF. In DNA form, the CDR3 reads TGTGCCAGTAGTATAACGGCAGGGATGAACACTGAAGCTTTCTTT.